This T cell receptor (beta chain) comes out of a study of blood T cells in healthy people across ages. Germline CDR1 reads MDHEN; CDR2 reads SYDVKM. The length of the CDR3 is 16 residues. The V gene end was trimmed by 4 bases and the J gene end by 5 bases; junction bases not matched to a gene: 11. This clonotype was seen just once. Through a sample-barcoded 5' primer and a J-beta primer mix, a second PCR was run for roughly 6 to 12 cycles. Each cDNA molecule, via a template-switch adaptor with 12 random nucleotides, was tagged. Using its own MiXCR run on the 5' RACE reads, TCRdb lists one record per CDR3 protein. The data show 550,000 to 650,000 distinct CDR3 sequences, about 27% seen once. In addition, the sample was reused for a study of T cells of mothers and their children.

The sequence came from a boy aged 2 to 10 in good health. This chain joins TRBV28 and TRBJ1-5; TRBD1 matches at 7 bases. Sequencing input: blood. CDR3 loop: CASSSPQTGLHQPQHF. CDR3 DNA sequence: TGTGCCAGCAGTTCACCCCAGACAGGGCTGCATCAGCCCCAGCATTTT. Variable domain in full (rest from reference TRBV28 and TRBJ1-5): DVKVTQSSRYLVKRTGEKVFLECVQDMDHENMFWYRQDPGLGLRLIYFSYDVKMKEKGDIPEGYSVSREKKERFSLILESASTNQTSMYLCASSSPQTGLHQPQHFGDGTRLSIL.